The 32 T cell receptor beta chains reported below all come from one sample, sequenced in a study of shared clonotypes between healthy human individuals. Some clones are missing from TCRdb's copy, which holds only in-frame ones; the method was immunoSEQ multiplex PCR. In the table there are approximately 2.5 million clones, 85% to 95% of which are singletons. The specimen sequenced was naive CD4+ T cells sorted from blood. Indicated subset: CD45RA+ positively selected. The origin of the receptors is a man younger than 30 in good health.

The chain combines TRBV10-3 with TRBJ2-2; the D is unclear. This CDR3 spans 14 amino acids. The V end lost 2 bases, the J end lost 3 bases, and 7 bases lay between the germline ends. Germline CDR1 reads ENHRY; CDR2 reads SYGVKD. The CDR3, as DNA: TGTGCCATCAGTGAGGTTCGTGACACCGGGGAGCTGTTTTTT. Its protein product is CAISEVRDTGELFF.

This clone has only one observation. The J gene is TRBJ2-7, the V gene TRBV2; possibly TRBD1 for D (6 bases). The germline CDR1 and CDR2 sequences are SNHLY and FYNNEI. The CDR3 extends over 13 amino acids. V was pared by 3 bases and J by 1 base, with 7 bases between. The CDR3 loop reads CASSEGHSYEQYF. In DNA, the CDR3 is TGTGCCAGCAGTGAGGGACATTCCTACGAGCAGTACTTC.

This clone was recorded once. The J gene is TRBJ1-2, the V gene TRBV27; D not certain. Trimming left V 3 bases short and J 4 bases short, with 15 bases between. The CDR3 extends over 15 amino acids. Germline assignment: CDR1 MNHEY and CDR2 SMNVEV (reference sequence). CDR3 protein: CASSFSPPHIYGYTF. CDR3 DNA sequence: TGTGCCAGCAGTTTTTCCCCTCCCCACATCTATGGCTACACCTTC.

CDR3 residues: CASSMPAGRNTIYF. The CDR3 nucleotides read TGTGCCAGCAGCATGCCCGCGGGGCGAAACACCATATATTTT. The V and J genes are TRBV28 and TRBJ1-3; perhaps TRBD1 as D (5 bases). The V gene's germline CDR1 is MDHEN and CDR2 SYDVKM. The CDR3 totals 14 residues. V shed 6 bases and J shed 5 bases, with 14 bases lying between them.

The chain employs TRBV2 and TRBJ1-1, with D uncertain. Germline CDR1 reads SNHLY; CDR2 reads FYNNEI. This CDR3 comprises 12 residues. V was trimmed by 7 bases and J by 1 base, leaving 7 bases between them. The CDR3 reads CASKQQNTEAFF. The CDR3 region has the DNA TGTGCCAGCAAGCAGCAGAACACTGAAGCTTTCTTT.

The chain carries TRBV28 and TRBJ1-4, with 7 bases aligning to TRBD1. This CDR3 region has 14 residues. Per the germline V gene, CDR1 is MDHEN and CDR2 is SYDVKM. J lost 7 bases, V lost 6 bases, and 8 bases had no gene match. Written as DNA, the CDR3 is TGTGCCAGCAGCCCAGGGGGGGGCTTTGAAAAACTGTTTTTT. It encodes CASSPGGGFEKLFF.

The gene calls are TRBV6-6 and TRBJ2-1, with 8 nucleotides matching TRBD1. This CDR3 comprises 15 residues. Germline trimming cut 6 bases from V and 5 bases from J; bases unmatched to any gene: 9. The germline V gene has CDR1 MNHNY and CDR2 SVGAGI (reference sequence). The CDR3 DNA reads TGTGCCAGCAGCTCTTCGCAGGGGGCCGACAATGAGCAGTTCTTC. It encodes CASSSSQGADNEQFF.

Comments on this clone: This sample includes further DNA sequences coding for the same CDR3. This chain uses TRBV30 with TRBJ1-2; D not certain. Trimming left V 1 base short and J 5 bases short, with 5 bases between. The CDR3 contains 11 residues. CDR1 is GTSNPN and CDR2 is SVGIG in the germline V gene (reference sequence). The CDR3 region is CAWSGGYGYTF. For the CDR3, the DNA is TGTGCCTGGAGTGGGGGTTATGGCTACACCTTC.

The CDR3, as DNA: TGTGCCTGGACCCTAGCGCCGGGACAGCGGTGGTATAATTCACCCCTCCACTTT. Protein sequence: CAWTLAPGQRWYNSPLHF. The chain is built from TRBV30 and TRBJ1-6, with 7 bases matching TRBD1. The V gene's germline CDR1 is GTSNPN and CDR2 SVGIG (reference sequence). The CDR3 spans 18 residues. The V segment lost 4 bases and the J segment 4 bases; nucleotides outside the gene matches: 16. The full variable domain, in which reference TRBV30 and TRBJ1-6 provide the parts outside the CDR3, is SQTIHQWPATLVQPVGSPLSLECTVEGTSNPNLYWYRQAAGRGLQLLFYSVGIGQISSEVPQNLSASRPQDRQFILSSKKLLLSDSGFYLCAWTLAPGQRWYNSPLHFGNGTRLTVT.

The gene calls are TRBV5-4 and TRBJ2-7; the match to TRBD1 covers 9 bases. The CDR3 is 15 residues long. Per the germline V gene, CDR1 is SGHNT and CDR2 is YYREEE (reference sequence). With V trimmed by 0 bases and J by 2 bases, 3 bases remained unmatched. CDR3 protein: CASSLAGQGTYEQYF. Written as DNA, the CDR3 is TGTGCCAGCAGCTTGGCGGGACAGGGTACCTACGAGCAGTACTTC.

The V and J genes are TRBV4-3 and TRBJ2-5; D is unclear. Trimming took off 2 bases at V and 5 bases at J, with 6 bases between the two ends. The CDR3 covers 12 residues. Germline values: CDR1 LGHNA, CDR2 YSLEER. Written as DNA, the CDR3 is TGCGCCAGCAGCCAACTGGGGGAGACCCAGTACTTC. It yields the protein CASSQLGETQYF.

The chain couples TRBV6-1 to TRBJ2-7; TRBD2 aligns across 12 bases. This CDR3 is 16 amino acids long. The germline V gene has CDR1 MNHNS and CDR2 SASEGT. The ends lost 4 bases at V and 4 bases at J; junction bases unmatched: 8. The CDR3 is CASSGQLAGGPYEQYF. Here the CDR3 DNA reads TGTGCCAGCAGTGGACAACTAGCGGGAGGTCCGTACGAGCAGTACTTC.

This chain joins TRBV19 and TRBJ1-6; 11 bases agree with TRBD1. The germline CDR1 and CDR2 sequences are LNHDA and SQIVND (reference sequence). This CDR3 has 13 amino acids. V was pared by 7 bases and J by 10 bases, with 3 bases of the junction left unmatched. The CDR3 sequence is CASKGQGVSPLHF. For the CDR3, the DNA is TGTGCCAGTAAGGGACAGGGGGTCTCACCCCTCCACTTT.

The chain carries TRBV7-2 and TRBJ2-3; D possibly corresponds to TRBD2 (6 bases). Germline assignment: CDR1 SGHTA and CDR2 FQGNSA. The CDR3 has 15 residues. V shed 5 bases and J shed 1 base, with 13 bases lying between them. The CDR3 DNA is TGTGCCAGCAGCCTTGCGTCTAGCGGCACAGATACGCAGTATTTT. This codes for CASSLASSGTDTQYF.

The chain employs TRBV28 and TRBJ2-1; 11 bases line up with TRBD2. The CDR3 is 16 residues long. Germline V CDR1 and CDR2: MDHEN, SYDVKM. V gave up 8 bases and J gave up 7 bases; unmatched junction bases: 13. CDR3 DNA: TGTGCCAGCGTATCTGCCGGGACTAGCGGAAAGAATGAGCAGTTCTTC. It specifies CASVSAGTSGKNEQFF.

This clone was counted a single time. This chain connects TRBV7-6 to TRBJ2-7; 7 positions agree with TRBD1. This CDR3 is 17 amino acids long. The trim removed 5 bases at V and 2 bases at J, leaving 15 bases unmatched. The germline V gene encodes CDR1 SGHVS and CDR2 FNYEAQ. The CDR3 region has the DNA TGTGCCAGCAGCAAAATCCCGTCCGGGACAGTTACCTACGAGCAGTACTTC. Its protein product is CASSKIPSGTVTYEQYF.

The J gene is TRBJ1-1, the V gene TRBV19; no clear D. Germline CDR1 and CDR2: LNHDA and SQIVND (reference sequence). Trimming pared 6 bases from V and 2 bases from J, leaving 10 bases between. This CDR3 region has 13 residues. The CDR3 nucleotides read TGTGCCAGTAGGCGACACTCTAACACTGAAGCTTTCTTT. Its protein is CASRRHSNTEAFF.

The V call is TRBV2, the J call TRBJ1-4, with 10 bases matching TRBD1. Per the germline V gene, CDR1 is SNHLY and CDR2 is FYNNEI. The junction had 5 bases not matched to a gene; V was cut back by 6 bases and J by 7 bases. The CDR3 is 14 residues long. The chain's CDR3 is CASRAGQGREKLFF. Written as DNA, the CDR3 is TGTGCCAGCAGAGCGGGACAGGGGCGTGAAAAACTGTTTTTT.

This clone was seen a few times. The sample contains more than one DNA sequence encoding this CDR3. This rearrangement joins TRBV5-1 to TRBJ1-6, with D possibly being TRBD1 (5 bases). Germline V CDR1 and CDR2: SGHRS, YFSETQ. V was pared by 0 bases and J by 7 bases, with 11 bases between. The CDR3 covers 15 residues. Here the CDR3 DNA reads TGCGCCAGCAGCTTGGTCACAGGTCAGAATTCACCCCTCCACTTT. It codes for CASSLVTGQNSPLHF.

The count of this clone is one. V gene TRBV6-4 combines with J gene TRBJ2-1; 11 bases align to TRBD2. Germline CDR1 MRHNA, CDR2 SNTAGT. V lost 10 bases, J lost 0 bases, and 14 bases stayed unmatched. The CDR3 runs to 18 residues. The CDR3 DNA reads TGTGCCAACCTGCACGGGCTAGCGGGAGGAAGCTCCTACAATGAGCAGTTCTTC. This sequence encodes CANLHGLAGGSSYNEQFF.

The chain uses TRBV30 and TRBJ2-3; D gene uncertain. The CDR3 consists of 12 residues. Germline values: CDR1 GTSNPN, CDR2 SVGIG (reference sequence). The V end was cut by 4 bases, the J end by 5 bases, with 10 bases between. In DNA form, the CDR3 reads TGTGCCTGGACTACTGGGATAGATACGCAGTATTTT. This gives the protein CAWTTGIDTQYF. The whole variable domain, remainder taken from reference TRBV30 and TRBJ2-3, is SQTIHQWPATLVQPVGSPLSLECTVEGTSNPNLYWYRQAAGRGLQLLFYSVGIGQISSEVPQNLSASRPQDRQFILSSKKLLLSDSGFYLCAWTTGIDTQYFGPGTRLTVL.

The count of this clone is one. Within the sample, other DNA sequences also encode this same CDR3. This chain connects TRBV19 to TRBJ2-5; maybe TRBD2 (5 bases). V shed 0 bases and J shed 3 bases, with 5 bases lying between them. There are 13 residues in the CDR3. Germline assignment: CDR1 LNHDA and CDR2 SQIVND (reference sequence). Here the CDR3 DNA reads TGTGCCAGTAGTATAGACGGGGAAGAGACCCAGTACTTC. Translation: CASSIDGEETQYF.

The rearrangement joins TRBV28 to TRBJ1-1, with D possibly matching TRBD1 (6 bases). V was cut by 6 bases and J by 0 bases, with 11 bases left in between. This CDR3 comprises 14 residues. Germline lookup yields CDR1 MDHEN and CDR2 SYDVKM. The CDR3 region is CASRTQGMNTEAFF. The CDR3, as DNA: TGTGCCAGCAGGACACAGGGTATGAACACTGAAGCTTTCTTT.

The rearrangement links TRBV19 to TRBJ1-5; no clear D gene. The CDR3 covers 15 residues. Germline CDR1 LNHDA, CDR2 SQIVND (reference sequence). V was pared by 7 bases and J by 0 bases, with 13 bases between. The CDR3: CASIGWSNSNQPQHF. CDR3 nucleotides: TGTGCCAGTATCGGCTGGAGTAATAGCAATCAGCCCCAGCATTTT.

The genes are TRBV11-2 and TRBJ2-7, with 7 bases fitting TRBD1. The trim removed 2 bases at V and 6 bases at J, leaving 7 bases unmatched. This CDR3 is built from 14 residues. Germline CDR1 and CDR2: SGHAT and FQNNGV. In DNA form, the CDR3 reads TGTGCCAGCAGCTTACGGGACAGTCAACGCGAGCAGTACTTC. Translated, it gives CASSLRDSQREQYF.

The V and J genes are TRBV5-3 and TRBJ1-3; 9 nucleotides align to TRBD1. TRBV5-3 is filed as an ORF, its function uncertain. This CDR3 is built from 15 residues. Unmatched junction bases numbered 5, after V lost 3 bases and J lost 4 bases. The CDR3 DNA sequence: TGTGCCAGAAGCTGGGACAGGGAGGTCGGAAACACCATATATTTT. As protein: CARSWDREVGNTIYF.

On this clone itself: Other nucleotide sequences from this sample produce the same CDR3. V usage is TRBV29-1 and J usage is TRBJ2-3, with a tentative D call TRBD1 (5 bases). V was clipped by 1 base and J by 3 bases, with 11 bases between them. The CDR3 loop spans 14 amino acids. Germline-derived CDR1 and CDR2 are SQVTM and ANQGSEA. CDR3 in DNA: TGCAGCGTTGAAGGTGGCAGGGTAACAGATACGCAGTATTTT. It translates to CSVEGGRVTDTQYF.

The table lists this clone with a count of one. The J gene is TRBJ2-7, the V gene TRBV6-1; a possible D gene is TRBD2 (5 bases). Trimming removed 2 bases from V and 2 bases from J, with 10 bases in between. CDR3 length equals 14 residues. CDR1 and CDR2 (germline): MNHNS, SASEGT. CDR3 loop: CASSETGKTYEQYF. The CDR3 DNA follows: TGTGCCAGCAGTGAAACCGGGAAGACCTACGAGCAGTACTTC.

Note on this clone: At the DNA level, this CDR3 is encoded by other sequences in the same sample as well. The chain employs TRBV7-2 and TRBJ1-2; 7 bases align to TRBD1. The V segment lost 4 bases and the J segment 4 bases; nucleotides outside the gene matches: 3. CDR1 SGHTA and CDR2 FQGNSA come from the germline V gene. The length of the CDR3 is 13 residues. The chain's CDR3 is CASSSTGPYGYTF. The CDR3 nucleotides are TGTGCCAGCAGCTCGACAGGGCCCTATGGCTACACCTTC.

The gene calls are TRBV19 and TRBJ1-1, with a weak D call TRBD1 (6 bases). CDR1 is LNHDA, CDR2 SQIVND, per germline (reference sequence). The ends were cut back, 2 bases at V and 5 bases at J, with 12 bases in the middle. This CDR3 is built from 14 residues. CDR3 sequence (DNA): TGTGCCAGTAGTATACAGGGGTTTGAAACTGAAGCTTTCTTT. Amino acid sequence: CASSIQGFETEAFF.

To note about this clone: Other DNA sequences from this sample encode an identical CDR3 as well. This rearrangement joins TRBV7-6 to TRBJ1-2; 7 bases align to TRBD1. From germline, CDR1 is SGHVS and CDR2 FNYEAQ. V was clipped by 1 base and J by 4 bases; unmatched bases: 3. The CDR3 has 14 amino acids. In DNA form, the CDR3 reads TGTGCCAGCAGCTTAGGACAGGGAGGCTATGGCTACACCTTC. Amino acid sequence: CASSLGQGGYGYTF.

V gene TRBV6-6 combines with J gene TRBJ2-5; 7 bases align to TRBD1. Unmatched junction bases numbered 12, after V lost 6 bases and J lost 2 bases. Germline V gene lookup returns CDR1 MNHNY and CDR2 SVGAGI (reference sequence). The CDR3 contains 16 residues. CDR3 in amino acids: CASRPPQGVRQETQYF. The CDR3 DNA sequence: TGTGCCAGCAGACCCCCTCAGGGGGTAAGGCAAGAGACCCAGTACTTC.